Ten or more counts support the clone carrying this T cell receptor beta chain. No antigen is known for it. Deletions cut 4 bases from V and 1 base from J, with 21 bases between. Germline lookup yields CDR1 SGHRS and CDR2 YFSETQ. The CDR3 length is 17 residues. The data were obtained in a study of blood T cells in healthy people across ages. General study results and limits: In older individuals, TCR beta diversity per million T cells was lower, falling roughly linearly with age.

With a J-beta primer mix and a sample-barcoded 5' primer, a second PCR ran roughly 6 to 12 cycles. Each CDR3 protein gets one entry after TCRdb re-called the 5' RACE reads with MiXCR. The table includes more than 650,000 distinct CDR3 sequences, over 20% detected once. V gene TRBV5-1 combines with J gene TRBJ2-7; D might be TRBD2 (6 bases). The sample consisted of blood. The receptor was isolated from a man between 65 and 85 years old in good health. The CDR3 bases are TGCGCCAGCAGCCGTACCTGGGGGGTCTCACAATCCTACGAGCAGTACTTC. Residues: CASSRTWGVSQSYEQYF.